The source of this T cell receptor (beta chain) is a study of T cell changes during pregnancy in multiple sclerosis. The germline V gene encodes CDR1 LNHDA and CDR2 SQIVND (reference sequence). V was trimmed by 7 bases and J by 8 bases, leaving 10 bases between them. The CDR3 totals 11 residues. The table came from immunoSEQ multiplex PCR; TCRdb's copy has only in-frame clones and leaves some out. The data show more than 60,000 clones, approximately 89% seen once. Sequencing was performed on peripheral blood, taken in the second trimester of pregnancy. The TCR sequence derives from a female donor with multiple sclerosis, enrolled in a pregnancy study. V is TRBV19 and J is TRBJ2-3; D might be TRBD2 (5 bases). CDR3 sequence (DNA): TGTGCCAGTACCTGGGCGGGTACGCAGTATTTT. This codes for CASTWAGTQYF.